This T cell receptor (beta chain) originates from a study of cytomegalovirus exposure and HLA in healthy donors. Overall study results and limits: A later analysis found common viral pathogens apparently linked to several of the most significant clusters. V- and J-gene trimming of TCR beta was linked (in a later analysis) to a missense DCLRE1C variant. Fewer N-insertions (relative to the approximately 700-donor mean) were reportedly seen in an Asian-associated ancestry cluster in a later analysis.

Note on this clone: Its antigen is unknown.

V lost 10 bases, J lost 6 bases, and 15 bases stayed unmatched. The CDR3 spans 16 residues. Looked up from germline, CDR1 is SNHLY and CDR2 is FYNNEI. Vbeta (60) and Jbeta (13) primers were used in the PCR. TCRdb's copy holds only in-frame clones and misses some; the assay was immunoSEQ multiplex PCR. The sample has 150,000 to 200,000 clones; 65% to 80% are singletons. The sequence was collected from a woman in her 30s in good health and CMV-seropositive. V gene TRBV2 combines with J gene TRBJ2-2, with TRBD1 identical over 9 bases. The sequenced sample consisted of PBMCs. CDR3 loop: CATGGGTGSLSGELFF. CDR3 sequence (DNA): TGTGCCACTGGAGGAGGGACAGGGTCCCTGTCCGGGGAGCTGTTTTTT. Together with reference TRBV2 and TRBJ2-2, the CDR3 gives the full variable domain: EPEVTQTPSHQVTQMGQEVILRCVPISNHLYFYWYRQILGQKVEFLVSFYNNEISEKSEIFDDQFSVERPDGSNFTLKIRSTKLEDSAMYFCATGGGTGSLSGELFFGEGSRLTVL.